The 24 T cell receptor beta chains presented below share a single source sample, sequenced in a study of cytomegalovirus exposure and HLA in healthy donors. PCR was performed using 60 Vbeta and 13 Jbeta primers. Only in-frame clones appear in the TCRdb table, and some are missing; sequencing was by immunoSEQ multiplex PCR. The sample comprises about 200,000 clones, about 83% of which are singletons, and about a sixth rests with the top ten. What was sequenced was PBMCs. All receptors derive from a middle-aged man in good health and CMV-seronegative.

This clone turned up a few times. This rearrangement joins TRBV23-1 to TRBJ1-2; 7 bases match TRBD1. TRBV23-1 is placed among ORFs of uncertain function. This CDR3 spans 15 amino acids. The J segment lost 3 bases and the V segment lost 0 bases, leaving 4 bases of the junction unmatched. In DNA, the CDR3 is TGCGCCAGCAGTCAATCGATGCAGGGGGACTATGGCTACACCTTC. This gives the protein CASSQSMQGDYGYTF.

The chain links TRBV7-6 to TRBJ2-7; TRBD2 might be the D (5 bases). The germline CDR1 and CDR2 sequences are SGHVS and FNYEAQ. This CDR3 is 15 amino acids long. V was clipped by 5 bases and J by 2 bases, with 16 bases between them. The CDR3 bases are TGTGCCAGCAGCCTACGTGAGGGTCCTCCCTACGAGCAGTACTTC. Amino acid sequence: CASSLREGPPYEQYF.

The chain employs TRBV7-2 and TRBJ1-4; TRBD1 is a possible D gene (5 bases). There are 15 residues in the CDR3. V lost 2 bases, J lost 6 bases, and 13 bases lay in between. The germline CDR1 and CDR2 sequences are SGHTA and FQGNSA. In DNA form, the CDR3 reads TGTGCCAGCAGCTTAAACAGGCAGGGTGATGAAAAACTGTTTTTT. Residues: CASSLNRQGDEKLFF. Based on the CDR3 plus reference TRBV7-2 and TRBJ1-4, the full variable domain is GAGVSQSPSNKVTEKGKDVELRCDPISGHTALYWYRQSLGQGLEFLIYFQGNSAPDKSGLPSDRFSAERTGGSVSTLTIQRTQQEDSAVYLCASSLNRQGDEKLFFGSGTQLSVL.

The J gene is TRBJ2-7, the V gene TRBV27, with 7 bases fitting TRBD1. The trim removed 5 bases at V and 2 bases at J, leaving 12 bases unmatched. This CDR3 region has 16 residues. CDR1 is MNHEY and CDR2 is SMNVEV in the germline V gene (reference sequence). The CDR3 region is CASSKTGAYQPYEQYF. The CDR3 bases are TGTGCCAGCAGTAAAACAGGGGCGTACCAACCCTACGAGCAGTACTTC.

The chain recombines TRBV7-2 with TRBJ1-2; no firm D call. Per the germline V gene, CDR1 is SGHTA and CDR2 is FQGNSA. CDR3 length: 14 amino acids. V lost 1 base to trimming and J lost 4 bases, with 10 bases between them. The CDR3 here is CASSLETAIYGYTF. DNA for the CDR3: TGTGCCAGCAGCTTAGAAACAGCCATCTATGGCTACACCTTC.

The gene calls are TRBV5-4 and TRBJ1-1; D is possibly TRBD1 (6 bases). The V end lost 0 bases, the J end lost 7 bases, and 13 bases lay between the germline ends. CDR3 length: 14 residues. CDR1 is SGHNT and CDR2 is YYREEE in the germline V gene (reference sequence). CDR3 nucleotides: TGTGCCAGCAGCTTGGGGGGGCAGGGTCGTGAAGCTTTCTTT. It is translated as CASSLGGQGREAFF.

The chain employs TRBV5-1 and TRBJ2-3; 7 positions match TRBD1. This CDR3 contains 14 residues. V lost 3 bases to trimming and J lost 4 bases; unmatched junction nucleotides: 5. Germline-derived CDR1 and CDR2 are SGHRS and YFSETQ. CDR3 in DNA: TGCGCCAGCAGCTCGTATCAGGGGGCAGATACGCAGTATTTT. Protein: CASSSYQGADTQYF.

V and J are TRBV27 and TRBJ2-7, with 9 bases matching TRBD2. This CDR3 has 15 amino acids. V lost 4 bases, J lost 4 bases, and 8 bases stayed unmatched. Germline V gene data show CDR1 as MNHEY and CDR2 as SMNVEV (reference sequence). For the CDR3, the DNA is TGTGCCAGCAGTTCTGTAGCGGGAGTTGGGTACGAGCAGTACTTC. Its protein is CASSSVAGVGYEQYF.

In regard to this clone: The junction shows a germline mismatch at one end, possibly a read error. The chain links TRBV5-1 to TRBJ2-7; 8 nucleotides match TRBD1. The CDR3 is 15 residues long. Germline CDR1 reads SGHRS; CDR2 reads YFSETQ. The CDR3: CASRRAPGQVDEQHF. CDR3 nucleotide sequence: TGCGCCAGCAGGAGAGCTCCGGGACAGGTGGACGAGCAGCACTTC.

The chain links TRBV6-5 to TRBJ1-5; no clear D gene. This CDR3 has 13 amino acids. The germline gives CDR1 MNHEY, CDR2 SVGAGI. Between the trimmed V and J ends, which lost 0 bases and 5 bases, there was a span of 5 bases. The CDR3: CASSYSADQPQHF. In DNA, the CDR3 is TGTGCCAGCAGTTACTCGGCGGATCAGCCCCAGCATTTT.

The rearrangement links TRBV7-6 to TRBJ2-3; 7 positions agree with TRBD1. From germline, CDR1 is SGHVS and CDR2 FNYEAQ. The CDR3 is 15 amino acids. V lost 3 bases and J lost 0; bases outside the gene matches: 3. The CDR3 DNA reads TGTGCCAGCAGCTTTTCGGGACAGAGCACAGATACGCAGTATTTT. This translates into CASSFSGQSTDTQYF.

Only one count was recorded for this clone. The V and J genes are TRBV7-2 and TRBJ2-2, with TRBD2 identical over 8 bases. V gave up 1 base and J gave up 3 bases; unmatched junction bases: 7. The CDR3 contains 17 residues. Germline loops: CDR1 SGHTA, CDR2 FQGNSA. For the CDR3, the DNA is TGTGCCAGCAGCTTAGACGTGCCTAGCGGGTACACCGGGGAGCTGTTTTTT. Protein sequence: CASSLDVPSGYTGELFF.

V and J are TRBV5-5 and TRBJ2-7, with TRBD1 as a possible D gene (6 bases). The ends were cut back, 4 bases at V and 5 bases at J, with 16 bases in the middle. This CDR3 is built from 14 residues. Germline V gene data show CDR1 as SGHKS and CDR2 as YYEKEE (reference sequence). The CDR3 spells CASSAPGTTDEQYF. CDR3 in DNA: TGTGCCAGCAGCGCTCCCGGGACAACTGACGAGCAGTACTTC.

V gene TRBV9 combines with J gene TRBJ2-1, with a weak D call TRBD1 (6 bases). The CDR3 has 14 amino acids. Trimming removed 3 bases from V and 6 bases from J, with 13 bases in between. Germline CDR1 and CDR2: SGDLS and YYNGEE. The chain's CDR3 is CASSAPNRANEQFF. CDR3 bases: TGTGCCAGCAGCGCCCCTAACAGGGCCAATGAGCAGTTCTTC.

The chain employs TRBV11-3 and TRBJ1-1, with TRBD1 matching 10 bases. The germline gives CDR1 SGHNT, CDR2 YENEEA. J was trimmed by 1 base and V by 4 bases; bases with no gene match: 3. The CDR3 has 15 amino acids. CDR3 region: CASSYRTGGNTEAFF. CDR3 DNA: TGTGCCAGCAGCTACCGGACAGGGGGGAACACTGAAGCTTTCTTT.

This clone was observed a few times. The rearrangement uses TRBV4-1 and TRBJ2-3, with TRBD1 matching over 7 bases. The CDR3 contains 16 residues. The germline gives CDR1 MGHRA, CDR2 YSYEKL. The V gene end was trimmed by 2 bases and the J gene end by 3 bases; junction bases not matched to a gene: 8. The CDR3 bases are TGCGCCAGCAGCCAAAAACCGGGACAGAAAACAGATACGCAGTATTTT. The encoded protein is CASSQKPGQKTDTQYF.

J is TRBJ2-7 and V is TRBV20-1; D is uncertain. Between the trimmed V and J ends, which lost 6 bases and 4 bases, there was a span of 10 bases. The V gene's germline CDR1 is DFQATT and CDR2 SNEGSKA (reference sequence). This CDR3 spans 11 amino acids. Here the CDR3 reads CSARPIYEQYF. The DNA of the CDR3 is TGCAGTGCCAGGCCTATTTACGAGCAGTACTTC.

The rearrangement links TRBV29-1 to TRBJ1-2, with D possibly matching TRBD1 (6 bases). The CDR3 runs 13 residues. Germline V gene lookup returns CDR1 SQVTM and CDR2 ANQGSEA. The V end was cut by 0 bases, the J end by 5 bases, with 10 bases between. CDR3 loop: CSVEDGTGYGYTF. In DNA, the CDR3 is TGCAGCGTTGAAGATGGAACAGGGTATGGCTACACCTTC. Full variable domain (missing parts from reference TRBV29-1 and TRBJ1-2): SAVISQKPSRDICQRGTSLTIQCQVDSQVTMMFWYRQQPGQSLTLIATANQGSEATYESGFVIDKFPISRPNLTFSTLTVSNMSPEDSSIYLCSVEDGTGYGYTFGSGTRLTVV.

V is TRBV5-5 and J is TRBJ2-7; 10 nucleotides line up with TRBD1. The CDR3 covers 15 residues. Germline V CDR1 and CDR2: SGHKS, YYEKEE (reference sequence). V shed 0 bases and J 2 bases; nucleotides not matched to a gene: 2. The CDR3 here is CASSLVGTGAYEQYF. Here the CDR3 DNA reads TGTGCCAGCAGCTTGGTGGGGACAGGGGCCTACGAGCAGTACTTC.

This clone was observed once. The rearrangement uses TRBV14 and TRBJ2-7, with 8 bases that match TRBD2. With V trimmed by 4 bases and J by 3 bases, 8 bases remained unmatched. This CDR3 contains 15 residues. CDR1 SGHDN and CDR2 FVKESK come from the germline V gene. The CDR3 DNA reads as TGTGCCAGCAGCCTCGGTTTACGGGGGGGCTACGAGCAGTACTTC. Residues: CASSLGLRGGYEQYF. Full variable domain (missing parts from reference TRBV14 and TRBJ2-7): EAGVTQFPSHSVIEKGQTVTLRCDPISGHDNLYWYRRVMGKEIKFLLHFVKESKQDESGMPNNRFLAERTGGTYSTLKVQPAELEDSGVYFCASSLGLRGGYEQYFGPGTRLTVT.

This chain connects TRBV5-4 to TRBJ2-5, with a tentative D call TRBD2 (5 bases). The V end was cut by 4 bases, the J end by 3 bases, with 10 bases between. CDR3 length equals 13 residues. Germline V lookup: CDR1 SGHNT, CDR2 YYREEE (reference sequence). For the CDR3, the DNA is TGTGCCAGCAGCCCCACCGGGGAAGAGACCCAGTACTTC. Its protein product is CASSPTGEETQYF. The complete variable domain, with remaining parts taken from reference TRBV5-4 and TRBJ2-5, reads ETGVTQSPTHLIKTRGQQVTLRCSSQSGHNTVSWYQQALGQGPQFIFQYYREEENGRGNFPPRFSGLQFPNYSSELNVNALELDDSALYLCASSPTGEETQYFGPGTRLLVL.

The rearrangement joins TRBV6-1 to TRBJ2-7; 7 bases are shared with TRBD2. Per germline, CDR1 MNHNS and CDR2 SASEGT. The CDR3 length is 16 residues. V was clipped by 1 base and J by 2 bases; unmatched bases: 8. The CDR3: CASSEGRTRATYEQYF. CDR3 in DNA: TGTGCCAGCAGTGAAGGGCGGACTAGAGCGACCTACGAGCAGTACTTC.

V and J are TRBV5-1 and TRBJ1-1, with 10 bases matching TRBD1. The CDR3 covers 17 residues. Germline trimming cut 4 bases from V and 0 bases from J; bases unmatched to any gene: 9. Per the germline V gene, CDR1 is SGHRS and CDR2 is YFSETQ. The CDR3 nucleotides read TGCGCCAGCAGCCGTGGAATGACAGGGGGCATGAACACTGAAGCTTTCTTT. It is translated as CASSRGMTGGMNTEAFF.

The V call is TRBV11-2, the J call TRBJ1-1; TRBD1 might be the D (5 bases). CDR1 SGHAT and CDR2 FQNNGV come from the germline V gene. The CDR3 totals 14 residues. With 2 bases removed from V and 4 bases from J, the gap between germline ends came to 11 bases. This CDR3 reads CASSLQGRATEAFF. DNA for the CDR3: TGTGCCAGCAGCTTACAGGGAAGGGCCACTGAAGCTTTCTTT.